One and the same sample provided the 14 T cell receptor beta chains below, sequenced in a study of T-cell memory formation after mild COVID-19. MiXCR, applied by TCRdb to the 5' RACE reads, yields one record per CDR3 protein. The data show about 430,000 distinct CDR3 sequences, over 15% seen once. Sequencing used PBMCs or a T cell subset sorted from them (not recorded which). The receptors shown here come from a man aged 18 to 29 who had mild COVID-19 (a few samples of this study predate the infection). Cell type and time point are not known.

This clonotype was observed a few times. In DNA, the CDR3 is TGTGCCAGCAGCCAATATTCCGGGGACGAGCAGTACGTC. It translates to CASSQYSGDEQYV. The genes are TRBV3-1 and TRBJ2-7, with TRBD2 as a possible D gene (5 bases). Germline V CDR1 and CDR2: LGHDT, YNNKEL (reference sequence). The CDR3 consists of 13 residues. Trimming took off 2 bases at V and 5 bases at J, with 10 bases between the two ends.

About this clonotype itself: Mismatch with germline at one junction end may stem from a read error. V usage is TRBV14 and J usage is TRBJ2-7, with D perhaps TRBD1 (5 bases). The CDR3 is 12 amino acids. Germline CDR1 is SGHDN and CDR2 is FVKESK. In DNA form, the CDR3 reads TGTGCCAGCAGCCAAGATTGGCGGACACCCGTCTTC. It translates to CASSQDWRTPVF.

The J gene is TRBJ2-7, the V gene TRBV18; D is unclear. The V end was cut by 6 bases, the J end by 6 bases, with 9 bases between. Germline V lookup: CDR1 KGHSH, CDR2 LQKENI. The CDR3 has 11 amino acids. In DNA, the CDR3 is TGTGCCAGCTCGAATAGGCGCGAGCAGTACGTC. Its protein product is CASSNRREQYV.

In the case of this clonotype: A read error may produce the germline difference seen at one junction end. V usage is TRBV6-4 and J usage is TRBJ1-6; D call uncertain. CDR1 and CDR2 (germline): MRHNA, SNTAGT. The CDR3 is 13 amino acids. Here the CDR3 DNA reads TGTGCCGGGGTTGCTGGGAAGGATTCACCCATCCACTTT. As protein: CAGVAGKDSPIHF.

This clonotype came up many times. CDR3 in DNA: TGTGCCAGCAGCAGGGGAGGGAATCAGCCCCAGCATTTT. Protein: CASSRGGNQPQHF. This chain connects TRBV7-2 to TRBJ1-5; D is perhaps TRBD1 (5 bases). This CDR3 spans 13 amino acids. Trimming removed 5 bases at V and 4 bases at J, with 9 bases between. Germline lookup yields CDR1 SGHTA and CDR2 FQGNSA.

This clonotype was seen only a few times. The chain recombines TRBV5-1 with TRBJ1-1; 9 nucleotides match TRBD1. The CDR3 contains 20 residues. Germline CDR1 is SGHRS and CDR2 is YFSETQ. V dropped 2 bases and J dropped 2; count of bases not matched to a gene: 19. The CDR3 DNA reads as TGCGCCAGCAGCTTAGGACAGGGGACTACCACCCCGAGGCGAAACACTGAAGCTTTCTTT. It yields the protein CASSLGQGTTTPRRNTEAFF.

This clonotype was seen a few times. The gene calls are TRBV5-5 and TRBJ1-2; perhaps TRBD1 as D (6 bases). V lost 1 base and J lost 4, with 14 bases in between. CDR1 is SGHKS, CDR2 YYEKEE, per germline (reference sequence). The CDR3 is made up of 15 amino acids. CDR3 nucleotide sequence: TGTGCCAGCAGCTTGACCCCTACAGGGATCTATGGCTACACCTTC. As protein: CASSLTPTGIYGYTF.

DNA of the CDR3: TGCGCCAGCAGCTTCAAGGACGGGGCGAACACCGGGGAGCTGTTTTTT. Translation gives CASSFKDGANTGELFF. The chain couples TRBV5-1 to TRBJ2-2, with D possibly being TRBD2 (5 bases). This CDR3 region has 16 residues. Trimming pared 2 bases from V and 0 bases from J, leaving 11 bases between. Per the germline V gene, CDR1 is SGHRS and CDR2 is YFSETQ.

Here the CDR3 reads CASSGLLAGGQDTQYF. In DNA form, the CDR3 reads TGTGCCAGCAGCGGACTTTTAGCGGGGGGGCAAGATACGCAGTATTTT. The V gene is TRBV5-6, the J gene TRBJ2-3; TRBD2 agrees at 11 bases. The germline V gene has CDR1 SGHDT and CDR2 YYEEEE. After removal of 4 bases from V and 5 bases from J, the junction contained 9 bases not matched to a gene. The CDR3 totals 16 residues.

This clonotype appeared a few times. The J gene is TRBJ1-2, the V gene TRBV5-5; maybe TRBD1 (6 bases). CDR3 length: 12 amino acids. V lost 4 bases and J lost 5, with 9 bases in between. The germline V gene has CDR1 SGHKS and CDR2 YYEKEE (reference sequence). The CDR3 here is CASSPGEYGYTF. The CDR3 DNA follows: TGTGCCAGCAGCCCAGGGGAATATGGCTACACCTTC.

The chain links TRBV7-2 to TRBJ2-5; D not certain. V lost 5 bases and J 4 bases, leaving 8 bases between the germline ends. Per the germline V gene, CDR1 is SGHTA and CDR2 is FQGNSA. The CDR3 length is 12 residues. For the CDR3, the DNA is TGTGCCAGCAGCCAATTTAGAGAGACCCAGTACTTC. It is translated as CASSQFRETQYF. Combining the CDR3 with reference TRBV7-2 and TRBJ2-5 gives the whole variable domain GAGVSQSPSNKVTEKGKDVELRCDPISGHTALYWYRQSLGQGLEFLIYFQGNSAPDKSGLPSDRFSAERTGGSVSTLTIQRTQQEDSAVYLCASSQFRETQYFGPGTRLLVL.

The CDR3 spells CSASRRGRYNEQFF. In nucleotides, the CDR3 is TGCAGTGCTAGTAGAAGGGGGAGGTACAATGAGCAGTTCTTC. The V and J genes are TRBV20-1 and TRBJ2-1; TRBD1 or TRBD2 may be the D gene (6 bases each). V shed 3 bases and J shed 4 bases, with 13 bases lying between them. The CDR3 length is 14 residues. Germline V CDR1 and CDR2: DFQATT, SNEGSKA (reference sequence).

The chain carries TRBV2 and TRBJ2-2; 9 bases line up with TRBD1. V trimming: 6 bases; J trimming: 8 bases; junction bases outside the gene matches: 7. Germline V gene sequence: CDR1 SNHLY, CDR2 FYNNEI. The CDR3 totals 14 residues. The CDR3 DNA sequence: TGTGCCAGCAGGGGACAGGGAACGACGGGGGAGCTGTTTTTT. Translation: CASRGQGTTGELFF.

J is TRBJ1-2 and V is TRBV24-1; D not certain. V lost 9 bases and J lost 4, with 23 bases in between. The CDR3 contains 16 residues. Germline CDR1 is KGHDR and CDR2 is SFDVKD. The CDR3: CATLHPWSRFGYGYTF. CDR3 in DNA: TGTGCCACCTTACACCCCTGGAGTAGGTTTGGCTATGGCTACACCTTC.